The 18 T cell receptor beta chains given below trace back to one sample, sequenced in a study of identical twins. MiXCR, run by TCRdb on the 5' RACE reads, gives a single entry per CDR3 protein. The repertoire holds about 530,000 distinct CDR3 sequences, with more than 20% as singletons. The sample was also reused in another study, on yellow fever vaccine responses in identical twins.

The sequencing input was CD4+ T cells sorted from blood. The receptors shown here come from a young woman in good health.

In its sample, this clonotype was seen a few times. The rearrangement joins TRBV20-1 to TRBJ2-1; TRBD1 is a possible D gene (6 bases). CDR1 is DFQATT and CDR2 is SNEGSKA in the germline V gene (reference sequence). Trimming shortened V by 2 bases and J by 4 bases, and 15 bases separated the two germline ends. The CDR3 runs to 15 residues. The CDR3 protein is CSARTAGDPYNEQFF. CDR3 sequence (DNA): TGCAGTGCTAGAACCGCAGGGGACCCGTACAATGAGCAGTTCTTC.

The chain couples TRBV12-5 to TRBJ2-1; the D gene is possibly TRBD1 (6 bases). The CDR3 spans 13 residues. Trimming pared 10 bases from V and 0 bases from J, leaving 10 bases between. Germline CDR1 and CDR2: LGHNT and FRNRAP. In nucleotides, the CDR3 is TGTGCTACAGGGGTCAGCTCCTACAATGAGCAGTTCTTC. Translated: CATGVSSYNEQFF. Combining the CDR3 with reference TRBV12-5 and TRBJ2-1 gives the whole variable domain DARVTQTPRHKVTEMGQEVTMRCQPILGHNTVFWYRQTMMQGLELLAYFRNRAPLDDSGMPKDRFSAEMPDATLATLKIQPSEPRDSAVYFCATGVSSYNEQFFGPGTRLTVL.

The sample holds a few counts of this clonotype. The V and J genes are TRBV2 and TRBJ2-1; no clear D gene. Trimming took 1 base from V and 12 from J, leaving 13 bases between them. The CDR3 consists of 13 residues. CDR1 SNHLY and CDR2 FYNNEI come from the germline V gene. The CDR3 coding sequence is TGTGCCAGCAGTGAAGAAAAGGCCCCCGTGCAGTTCTTC. It translates to CASSEEKAPVQFF. Combining the CDR3 with reference TRBV2 and TRBJ2-1 gives the whole variable domain EPEVTQTPSHQVTQMGQEVILRCVPISNHLYFYWYRQILGQKVEFLVSFYNNEISEKSEIFDDQFSVERPDGSNFTLKIRSTKLEDSAMYFCASSEEKAPVQFFGPGTRLTVL.

This chain uses TRBV5-1 with TRBJ2-3; 7 bases match TRBD2. The CDR3 loop spans 16 amino acids. Germline V gene sequence: CDR1 SGHRS, CDR2 YFSETQ. The junction had 6 bases not matched to a gene; V was cut back by 0 bases and J by 2 bases. CDR3 DNA sequence: TGCGCCAGCAGCTTGGGTTCGGGGGGAACCACAGATACGCAGTATTTT. Translating it yields CASSLGSGGTTDTQYF. Drawing the rest from reference TRBV5-1 and TRBJ2-3, the complete variable domain is KAGVTQTPRYLIKTRGQQVTLSCSPISGHRSVSWYQQTPGQGLQFLFEYFSETQRNKGNFPGRFSGRQFSNSRSEMNVSTLELGDSALYLCASSLGSGGTTDTQYFGPGTRLTVL.

The J gene is TRBJ2-1, the V gene TRBV6-1; D call uncertain. CDR1 and CDR2 from the germline V gene are MNHNS and SASEGT. The CDR3 extends over 15 amino acids. The germline V and J ends were trimmed by 4 bases and 4 bases, with 14 bases remaining between them. The CDR3 sequence is CASSVGQVSYNEQFF. CDR3 nucleotides: TGTGCCAGCAGTGTGGGCCAGGTCAGTTACAATGAGCAGTTCTTC.

This clonotype was observed a few times. V is TRBV9 and J is TRBJ1-2; D is unclear. In germline, CDR1 is SGDLS, CDR2 YYNGEE. This CDR3 spans 12 amino acids. Trimming took off 0 bases at V and 8 bases at J, with 8 bases between the two ends. The CDR3 nucleotides read TGTGCCAGCAGCGTAGAAACCGCGGGCTACACCTTC. As protein: CASSVETAGYTF.

This chain joins TRBV4-1 and TRBJ2-5; D may be TRBD2 (7 bases). The CDR3 loop spans 16 amino acids. The ends were cut back, 0 bases at V and 5 bases at J, with 16 bases in the middle. Germline V gene sequence: CDR1 MGHRA, CDR2 YSYEKL. CDR3 sequence: CASSQDRGGARETQYF. The CDR3 nucleotides are TGCGCCAGCAGCCAAGATCGAGGGGGGGCGAGGGAGACCCAGTACTTC.

The chain links TRBV9 to TRBJ2-7; D might be TRBD2 (7 bases). The CDR3 is made up of 13 amino acids. Germline V gene sequence: CDR1 SGDLS, CDR2 YYNGEE. Trimming pared 4 bases from V and 6 bases from J, leaving 14 bases between. CDR3 residues: CASSPRGGFEQYF. The DNA of the CDR3 is TGTGCCAGCAGCCCGAGGGGGGGTTTCGAGCAGTACTTC.

In this sample, this clonotype turned up a few times. The rearrangement links TRBV20-1 to TRBJ2-5; D is perhaps TRBD1 (6 bases). The germline CDR1 and CDR2 sequences are DFQATT and SNEGSKA (reference sequence). The CDR3 contains 16 residues. Trimming removed 7 bases from V and 1 base from J, with 22 bases in between. The chain's CDR3 is CSVRRPGQLLQETQYF. The CDR3 DNA follows: TGCAGTGTGAGGAGACCGGGACAATTACTCCAAGAGACCCAGTACTTC.

For the CDR3, the DNA is TGTGCCAGCAGCGAAGACAGGGTCGCAAACATTCAGTACTTC. Protein product: CASSEDRVANIQYF. The chain combines TRBV7-9 with TRBJ2-4; TRBD1 aligns across 7 bases. There are 14 residues in the CDR3. Per the germline V gene, CDR1 is SEHNR and CDR2 is FQNEAQ (reference sequence). J lost 6 bases, V lost 5 bases, and 7 bases had no gene match. Combining the CDR3 with reference TRBV7-9 and TRBJ2-4 gives the whole variable domain DTGVSQNPRHKITKRGQNVTFRCDPISEHNRLYWYRQTLGQGPEFLTYFQNEAQLEKSRLLSDRFSAERPKGSFSTLEIQRTEQGDSAMYLCASSEDRVANIQYFGAGTRLSVL.

This clonotype turned up a few times. The J gene is TRBJ2-3, the V gene TRBV6-1, with 11 positions matching TRBD1. Germline CDR1 reads MNHNS; CDR2 reads SASEGT. The CDR3 is made up of 17 amino acids. The V segment lost 5 bases and the J segment 2 bases; nucleotides outside the gene matches: 9. The CDR3: CASSPTPGQGATDTQYF. CDR3 DNA: TGTGCCAGCAGTCCTACCCCCGGACAGGGGGCCACAGATACGCAGTATTTT.

The chain recombines TRBV29-1 with TRBJ2-7; D is unresolved. V lost 4 bases and J lost 1, with 8 bases in between. This CDR3 has 12 amino acids. Germline assignment: CDR1 SQVTM and CDR2 ANQGSEA. CDR3 in DNA: TGCAGCGTTGGCCCGGCATCCTACGAGCAGTACTTC. It translates to CSVGPASYEQYF.

The chain carries TRBV12-3 or TRBV12-4 and TRBJ2-3; possible D gene TRBD1, 5 bases. V was pared by 5 bases and J by 3 bases, with 9 bases between. This CDR3 region has 13 residues. CDR3 in amino acids: CASSRQLTDTQYF. CDR3 nucleotides: TGTGCCAGCAGTAGACAGTTAACAGATACGCAGTATTTT.

V is TRBV12-3 or TRBV12-4 and J is TRBJ1-3; D possibly corresponds to TRBD1 (6 bases). Trimming took off 5 bases at V and 3 bases at J, with 14 bases between the two ends. The length of the CDR3 is 15 residues. DNA for the CDR3: TGTGCCAGCAGTCCACAGGGAGGGGGTGGAAACACCATATATTTT. It translates to CASSPQGGGGNTIYF.

This clonotype was counted only a few times. V gene TRBV28 combines with J gene TRBJ2-7; D possibly uses TRBD1 or TRBD2 (5 bases each). Trimming stripped 6 bases from V and 0 bases from J, with 12 bases between. CDR1 is MDHEN and CDR2 is SYDVKM in the germline V gene. The CDR3 extends over 14 amino acids. The CDR3: CASRGDGTSYEQYV. In nucleotides, the CDR3 is TGTGCCAGCAGGGGGGACGGGACCTCCTACGAGCAGTACGTC.

The CDR3 is CASSLALTGNYGYTF. Written as DNA, the CDR3 is TGTGCCAGCAGCTTAGCGCTGACAGGGAACTATGGCTACACCTTC. This chain connects TRBV7-2 to TRBJ1-2, with TRBD1 matching over 7 bases. The CDR3 loop spans 15 amino acids. V was clipped by 0 bases and J by 2 bases; unmatched bases: 3. CDR1 SGHTA and CDR2 FQGNSA come from the germline V gene. Supplemented by reference TRBV7-2 and TRBJ1-2, the full variable domain reads GAGVSQSPSNKVTEKGKDVELRCDPISGHTALYWYRQSLGQGLEFLIYFQGNSAPDKSGLPSDRFSAERTGGSVSTLTIQRTQQEDSAVYLCASSLALTGNYGYTFGSGTRLTVV.

The CDR3 here is CATSDQGSGRAADTQYF. CDR3 coding DNA: TGTGCCACCAGTGATCAAGGTAGCGGGAGGGCCGCAGATACGCAGTATTTT. V usage is TRBV24-1 and J usage is TRBJ2-3; 11 nucleotides match TRBD2. V lost 3 bases and J lost 4; bases outside the gene matches: 8. The germline CDR1 and CDR2 sequences are KGHDR and SFDVKD. The CDR3 contains 17 residues.

The sample holds a few counts of this clonotype. The V call is TRBV28, the J call TRBJ2-3; D ambiguous. The germline V and J ends were trimmed by 2 bases and 2 bases, with 14 bases remaining between them. Per germline, CDR1 MDHEN and CDR2 SYDVKM. The CDR3 loop spans 16 amino acids. CDR3 amino acids: CASSLLSRTVTDTQYF. The CDR3 DNA is TGTGCCAGCAGTTTACTTAGCAGAACTGTCACAGATACGCAGTATTTT.